These T cell receptor beta chains were read from a single sample in a study of cytomegalovirus exposure and HLA in healthy donors. TCRdb keeps only in-frame clones here, not all; method: immunoSEQ multiplex PCR. The table has roughly 180,000 clones, 78% seen once; the top ten hold around 2.6%. Sequenced input: PBMCs. These receptor sequences come from a female donor in good health and CMV-seronegative. Both conserved end residues are part of each CDR3. A D gene is named only where the DNA matches it firmly. Clone size is shown for a subset of rows, as once, few, many or a class of expanded clone.

TRBV15	TRBJ1-1	-	-	TGTGCCACCAGCAGAGACCCCTCCAGGGCCGCCTATTTGTCTGAAGCTTTCTTT	CATSRDPSRAAYLSEAFF
TRBV6-5	TRBJ1-1	-	once	TGTGCCAGCAGTTCCCTTACAGGGGCTTTCTTT	CASSSLTGAFF
TRBV5-4	TRBJ2-3	TRBD2	-	TGTGCCAGCAGCCGTAGCGGGGGGGCTGCAGATACGCAGTATTTT	CASSRSGGAADTQYF
TRBV4-3	TRBJ1-6	-	-	TGCGCCAGCAGCCAATACAGTTATTCACCCCTCCACTTT	CASSQYSYSPLHF
TRBV13	TRBJ2-1	TRBD2	-	TGTGCCAGCAGCTTAGGGTGGGGAGGGGCCTACAATGAGCAGTTCTTC	CASSLGWGGAYNEQFF
TRBV4-3	TRBJ2-2	TRBD2	-	TGCGCCAGCAGCCTGACTAGCGGGAGATCCGGGGAGCTGTTTTTT	CASSLTSGRSGELFF
TRBV5-1	TRBJ1-1	-	-	TGCGCCAGCAGCTTGGTGGCAGGGATGAACACTGAAGCTTTCTTT	CASSLVAGMNTEAFF
TRBV10-3	TRBJ1-2	-	few	TGTGCCATCAGTGAGAGGATCCCAGGGGACCCATTAACTGATGGCTACACCTTC	CAISERIPGDPLTDGYTF
TRBV4-3	TRBJ2-1	-	-	TGCGCCAGCAGCCCTGGGGCAGGTCGTAGCAATGAGCAGTTCTTC	CASSPGAGRSNEQFF
TRBV6-6	TRBJ2-7	TRBD1	once	TGTGCCAGCAGGGGCCCGGACAGGGTCTACGAGCAGTACTTC	CASRGPDRVYEQYF
TRBV19	TRBJ1-5	TRBD1	-	TGTGCCAGTAGTATCAGCGGACAGGGAGGGGGAGAGTTCCAGACCCAGCATTTT	CASSISGQGGGEFQTQHF
TRBV2	TRBJ1-5	-	few	TGTGCCAGCAAGAGAGATAGCAATCAGCCCCAGCATTTT	CASKRDSNQPQHF
TRBV7-9	TRBJ1-4	TRBD1	-	TGTTCCAGCAGCGTCAAGGGGGCTTATAATGAAAAACTGTTTTTT	CSSSVKGAYNEKLFF
TRBV11-2	TRBJ2-1	TRBD2	few	TGTGCCAGCAGCTTATGGATACGGGTAGCGGGAGGGAATGAGCAGTTCTTC	CASSLWIRVAGGNEQFF
TRBV27	TRBJ1-2	-	-	TGTGCCAGCAGTTTTGCGGCTCTACCGGGACATCACTATGGCTACACCTTC	CASSFAALPGHHYGYTF
TRBV15	TRBJ2-2	-	-	TGTGCCACCAGCAGTGGGGGACTTAACACCGGGGAGCTGTTTTTT	CATSSGGLNTGELFF
TRBV29-1	TRBJ1-2	-	-	TGCAGCGTTACAGGGACGAACTATGGCTACACCTTC	CSVTGTNYGYTF
TRBV27	TRBJ2-1	TRBD2	-	TGTGCCAGCAGTCCCAGACTAGCGGGCAACAATGAGCAGTTCTTC	CASSPRLAGNNEQFF
TRBV7-2	TRBJ2-1	TRBD2	-	TGTGCCAGCAGCCCAGGACTAGCGGGGTTCGGGTATGAGCAGTTCTTC	CASSPGLAGFGYEQFF
TRBV5-1	TRBJ2-3	TRBD1	-	TGCGCCAGCAGCTTGGATGACGACAGGGCGATCACAGATACGCAGTATTTT	CASSLDDDRAITDTQYF
TRBV7-9	TRBJ2-1	TRBD1	-	TGTTCCAGCAGCTTAGGGGGCAGATTCTCCTACAATGAGCAGTTCTTC	CSSSLGGRFSYNEQFF
TRBV28	TRBJ2-2	TRBD2	few	TGTGCCACTGCGTCATGGACTAGCGGGTCCACCGGGGAGCTGTTTTTT	CATASWTSGSTGELFF
TRBV11-1	TRBJ2-2	TRBD2	-	TGTGCCAGCAGCTTAGTTGGTAGCGGGAGAGGTGGAACCGGGGAGCTGTTTTTT	CASSLVGSGRGGTGELFF
TRBV5-6	TRBJ2-1	TRBD2	few	TGTGCCAGCAGCGGGGGGGGAAGCTCCTACAATGAGCAGTTCTTC	CASSGGGSSYNEQFF
TRBV7-8	TRBJ1-5	TRBD1	-	TGTGCCAGCAGCTTAGGGGCAGGGACAGGGAGTCATCAGCCCCAGCATTTT	CASSLGAGTGSHQPQHF